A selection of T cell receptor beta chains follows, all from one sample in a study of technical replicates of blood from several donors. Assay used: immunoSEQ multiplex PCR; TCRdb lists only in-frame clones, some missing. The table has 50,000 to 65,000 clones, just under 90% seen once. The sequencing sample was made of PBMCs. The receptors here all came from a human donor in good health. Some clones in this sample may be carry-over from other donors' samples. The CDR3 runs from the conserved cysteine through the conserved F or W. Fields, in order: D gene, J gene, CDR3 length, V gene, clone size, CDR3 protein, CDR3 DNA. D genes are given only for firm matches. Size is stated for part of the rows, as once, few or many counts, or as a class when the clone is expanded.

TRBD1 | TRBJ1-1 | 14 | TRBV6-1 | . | CASSERGTGSKAFF | TGTGCCAGCAGTGAAAGGGGGACAGGTAGTAAAGCTTTCTTT
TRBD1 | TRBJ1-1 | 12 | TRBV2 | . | CASSLGQGEAFF | TGTGCCAGCAGCTTGGGACAGGGCGAAGCTTTCTTT
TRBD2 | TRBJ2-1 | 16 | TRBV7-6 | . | CASSLKIAGEDNEQFF | TGTGCCAGCAGCTTAAAGATAGCGGGGGAGGACAATGAGCAGTTCTTC
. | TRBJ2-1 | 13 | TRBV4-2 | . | CASSLQGRDEQFF | TGTGCCAGCAGCCTACAGGGTCGGGATGAGCAGTTCTTC
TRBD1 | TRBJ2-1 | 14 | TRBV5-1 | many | CASSSSGGYNEQFF | TGCGCCAGCAGCTCCTCAGGGGGCTACAATGAGCAGTTCTTC
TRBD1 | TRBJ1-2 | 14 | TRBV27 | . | CASRKAGGDYGYTF | TGTGCCAGCAGAAAGGCAGGGGGTGACTATGGCTACACCTTC
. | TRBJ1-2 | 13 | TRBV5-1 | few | CASSLDRVGGYTF | TGCGCCAGCAGCTTGGACAGGGTTGGTGGCTACACCTTC
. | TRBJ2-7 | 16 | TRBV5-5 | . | CASSSGGAGSSYEQYF | TGTGCCAGCAGCTCCGGAGGTGCGGGGAGCTCCTACGAGCAGTACTTC
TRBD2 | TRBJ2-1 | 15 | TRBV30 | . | CAWSGGLAGNNEQFF | TGTGCCTGGAGTGGGGGTCTAGCGGGAAACAATGAGCAGTTCTTC
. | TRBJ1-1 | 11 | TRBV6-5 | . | CASGRRAEAFF | TGTGCCAGCGGTCGTCGAGCTGAAGCTTTCTTT
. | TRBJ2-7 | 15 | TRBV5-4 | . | CASSSTRAGSYEQYF | TGTGCCAGCAGCTCCACTCGGGCGGGAAGCTACGAGCAGTACTTC
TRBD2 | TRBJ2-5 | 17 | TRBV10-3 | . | CAISEGGLAGGPETQYF | TGTGCCATCAGTGAGGGGGGACTAGCGGGGGGGCCTGAGACCCAGTACTTC
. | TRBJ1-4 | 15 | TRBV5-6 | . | CASSLRFQTNEKLFF | TGTGCCAGCAGCTTGCGATTTCAGACTAATGAAAAACTGTTTTTT
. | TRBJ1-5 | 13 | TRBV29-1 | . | CSVRGQTNQPQHF | TGCAGCGTTCGGGGACAAACCAATCAGCCCCAGCATTTT
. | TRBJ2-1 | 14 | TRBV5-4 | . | CASSSGGVDNEQFF | TGTGCCAGCAGCTCCGGGGGTGTGGACAATGAGCAGTTCTTC
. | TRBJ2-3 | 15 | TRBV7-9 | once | CASGGGGARTDTQYF | TGTGCCAGCGGGGGGGGCGGGGCTCGCACAGATACGCAGTATTTT
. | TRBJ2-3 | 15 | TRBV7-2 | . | CASSTSWGGANTQYF | TGTGCCAGCAGTACGTCCTGGGGGGGGGCGAATACGCAGTATTTT
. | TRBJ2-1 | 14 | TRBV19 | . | CASSITSSYNEQFF | TGTGCCAGTAGTATTACTAGCAGCTACAATGAGCAGTTCTTC
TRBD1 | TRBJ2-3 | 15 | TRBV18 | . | CASSPGQGSGNTQYF | TGTGCCAGCTCACCGGGACAGGGGTCCGGGAATACGCAGTATTTT
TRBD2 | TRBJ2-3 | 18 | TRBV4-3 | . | CASSQVFHLAGEADTQYF | TGCGCCAGCAGCCAAGTTTTCCATCTCGCGGGAGAAGCAGATACGCAGTATTTT
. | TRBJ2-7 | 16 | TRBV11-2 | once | CASSTSTGKSSYEQYF | TGTGCCAGCAGCACCAGTACAGGGAAGAGCTCCTACGAGCAGTACTTC
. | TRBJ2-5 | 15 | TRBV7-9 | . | CASSLDTGIQETQYF | TGTGCCAGCAGCTTAGATACCGGGATCCAAGAGACCCAGTACTTC
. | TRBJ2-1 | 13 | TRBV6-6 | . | CASKRPPGDEQFF | TGTGCCAGCAAAAGGCCCCCAGGGGATGAGCAGTTCTTC